The 20 T cell receptor beta chains below come from one sample, sequenced in a study of blood T cell repertoires in COVID-19. Repertoires were generated with immunoSEQ multiplex PCR, while TCRdb's copy carries only in-frame clones and drops some. This table has some 290,000 clones, 80% to 85% appearing once. The sample taken for sequencing was peripheral blood. These receptors were collected from a woman in her sixties with active or convalescent COVID-19.

The chain recombines TRBV7-3 with TRBJ1-1; D remains unclear. Germline V gene lookup returns CDR1 SGHTA and CDR2 FQGTGA. Trimming shortened V by 2 bases and J by 9 bases, and 13 bases separated the two germline ends. The CDR3 runs 13 residues. The CDR3 DNA follows: TGTGCCAGCAGCTTAGAAGGGAGCGGGAAAGCTTTCTTT. Protein: CASSLEGSGKAFF.

The CDR3 spells CASSLGQWGTQYF. CDR3 nucleotide sequence: TGTGCCAGCAGCCTGGGACAGTGGGGGACCCAGTACTTC. The chain combines TRBV12-3 or TRBV12-4 with TRBJ2-5; TRBD1 aligns across 7 bases. V was clipped by 6 bases and J by 7 bases; unmatched bases: 8. This CDR3 has 13 amino acids.

In regard to this clone: The identical CDR3 is also encoded by other nucleotide sequences in the sample. V is TRBV6-4 and J is TRBJ1-4, with D perhaps TRBD1 (5 bases). Per the germline V gene, CDR1 is MRHNA and CDR2 is SNTAGT. Trimming removed 0 bases from V and 8 bases from J, with 13 bases in between. CDR3 length: 15 residues. CDR3: CASSDSGTGGEKLFF. CDR3 DNA sequence: TGTGCCAGCAGTGACTCGGGGACGGGAGGAGAAAAACTGTTTTTT.

The chain joins TRBV10-1 to TRBJ2-6; 12 nucleotides match TRBD1. The V gene's germline CDR1 is WNHNN and CDR2 SYGVQD (reference sequence). This CDR3 spans 20 amino acids. V lost 0 bases, J lost 2 bases, and 8 bases stayed unmatched. CDR3 sequence: CASSESISRDRGPGANVLTF. The CDR3 DNA follows: TGCGCCAGCAGTGAGTCGATCTCACGGGACAGGGGGCCTGGGGCCAACGTCCTGACTTTC.

The rearrangement links TRBV5-1 to TRBJ1-4; D uncertain. CDR3 length equals 14 residues. Germline lookup yields CDR1 SGHRS and CDR2 YFSETQ. V dropped 5 bases and J dropped 0 bases, with 8 bases sitting between them. Written as DNA, the CDR3 is TGCGCCAGCAGACCTGCGACAACTAATGAAAAACTGTTTTTT. Translated: CASRPATTNEKLFF.

For this clone: At the DNA level, this CDR3 is encoded by other sequences in the same sample as well. The chain is built from TRBV7-9 and TRBJ1-1; 10 bases line up with TRBD1. Germline trimming cut 4 bases from V and 5 bases from J; bases unmatched to any gene: 4. Germline lookup yields CDR1 SEHNR and CDR2 FQNEAQ (reference sequence). The CDR3 is 14 amino acids. The CDR3 nucleotides are TGTGCCAGCAGCTCGGACAGGGGGTTGACTGAAGCTTTCTTT. As protein: CASSSDRGLTEAFF.

The chain couples TRBV7-6 to TRBJ1-1; no clear D gene. CDR3 length equals 15 residues. Trimming cost V 5 bases and J 2 bases, with 15 bases left between them. From germline, CDR1 is SGHVS and CDR2 FNYEAQ. In nucleotides, the CDR3 is TGTGCCAGCAGCCATGGGGTCCGGGGTAACACTGAAGCTTTCTTT. Amino acids: CASSHGVRGNTEAFF.

This clone was found once. The chain joins TRBV7-6 to TRBJ1-4, with 8 bases matching TRBD1. Germline values: CDR1 SGHVS, CDR2 FNYEAQ. The trim removed 1 base at V and 8 bases at J, leaving 9 bases unmatched. The CDR3 spans 16 residues. This chain's CDR3 is CASSLGYRGSREKLFF. The CDR3 DNA reads as TGTGCCAGCAGCTTAGGGTACAGGGGGTCTCGGGAAAAACTGTTTTTT. The variable domain in full, completed from reference TRBV7-6 and TRBJ1-4, reads GAGVSQSPRYKVTKRGQDVALRCDPISGHVSLYWYRQALGQGPEFLTYFNYEAQQDKSGLPNDRFSAERPEGSISTLTIQRTEQRDSAMYRCASSLGYRGSREKLFFGSGTQLSVL.

The chain has TRBV3-1 (or the pseudogene TRBV3-2) and TRBJ1-6; the D is unclear. There are 14 residues in the CDR3. The V end was cut by 4 bases, the J end by 4 bases, with 8 bases between. CDR1 and CDR2 (germline): LGHDT, YNNKEL (reference sequence). This chain's CDR3 is CASSLGLYNSPLHF. DNA for the CDR3: TGTGCCAGCAGCCTGGGCCTATATAATTCACCCCTCCACTTT.

This chain joins TRBV18 and TRBJ2-1; D is perhaps TRBD2 (6 bases). V shed 3 bases and J shed 4 bases, with 19 bases lying between them. The CDR3 runs to 17 residues. The germline gives CDR1 KGHSH, CDR2 LQKENI. The CDR3 sequence: CASSPPRGKEGYNEQFF. The CDR3 nucleotides are TGTGCCAGCTCACCGCCCCGGGGAAAGGAGGGATACAATGAGCAGTTCTTC. The full variable domain, in which reference TRBV18 and TRBJ2-1 provide the parts outside the CDR3, is NAGVMQNPRHLVRRRGQEARLRCSPMKGHSHVYWYRQLPEEGLKFMVYLQKENIIDESGMPKERFSAEFPKEGPSILRIQQVVRGDSAAYFCASSPPRGKEGYNEQFFGPGTRLTVL.

The J gene is TRBJ2-3, the V gene TRBV4-3, with 11 bases aligning to TRBD2. This CDR3 has 14 residues. Germline-derived CDR1 and CDR2 are LGHNA and YSLEER. Trimming took 2 bases from V and 9 from J; bases not matched to a gene: 4. This CDR3 reads CASSQRTSGPTQYF. CDR3 nucleotides: TGCGCCAGCAGCCAAAGGACTAGCGGGCCCACGCAGTATTTT.

The CDR3 nucleotides are TGTGCCAGCAGTCCAGGAGACAGAGCCGGGGAGCTGTTTTTT. Translating gives CASSPGDRAGELFF. The chain uses TRBV6-6 and TRBJ2-2; the D gene is possibly TRBD1 (5 bases). Germline assignment: CDR1 MNHNY and CDR2 SVGAGI (reference sequence). V was clipped by 5 bases and J by 6 bases, with 13 bases between them. The CDR3 is 14 residues long.

The chain combines TRBV6-6 with TRBJ2-2, with 12 bases fitting TRBD2. The CDR3 length is 19 residues. Germline CDR1 MNHNY, CDR2 SVGAGI (reference sequence). Losses at the gene ends were 5 bases for V and 0 bases for J; bases not matched to a gene: 10. CDR3 DNA sequence: TGTGCCAGCAGTCTCCGGACTAGCGGGGCCCCTACGAACACCGGGGAGCTGTTTTTT. It yields the protein CASSLRTSGAPTNTGELFF.

The chain couples TRBV7-9 to TRBJ1-5; 7 bases are shared with TRBD1. CDR3 length: 16 amino acids. Per the germline V gene, CDR1 is SEHNR and CDR2 is FQNEAQ (reference sequence). V shed 1 base, J shed 4 bases, and the junction held 7 bases outside the gene matches. The CDR3 region is CASSLDGTVTNQPQHF. The DNA for the CDR3 is TGTGCCAGCAGCTTAGATGGGACAGTGACAAATCAGCCCCAGCATTTT.

The chain recombines TRBV2 with TRBJ1-2, with D perhaps matching TRBD1 (5 bases). This CDR3 comprises 11 residues. CDR1 and CDR2 from the germline V gene are SNHLY and FYNNEI. The V gene lost 8 bases and the J gene lost 8 bases, with 12 bases spanning the gap. For the CDR3, the DNA is TGTGCCAGCGAAGGGGCTTGGGGCTACACCTTC. It specifies CASEGAWGYTF.

The rearrangement joins TRBV6-6 to TRBJ1-1, with D possibly matching TRBD1 (6 bases). This CDR3 has 15 amino acids. Trimming took 7 bases from V and 0 from J, leaving 15 bases between them. Per germline, CDR1 MNHNY and CDR2 SVGAGI (reference sequence). The CDR3 nucleotides read TGTGCCAGCACCCGGGGGGCAGGTTTGAACACTGAAGCTTTCTTT. This sequence encodes CASTRGAGLNTEAFF.

The sample holds a few counts of this clone. This chain uses TRBV27 with TRBJ1-5; the match to TRBD1 covers 10 bases. CDR1 is MNHEY, CDR2 SMNVEV, per germline (reference sequence). The V gene end was trimmed by 6 bases and the J gene end by 7 bases; junction bases not matched to a gene: 12. This CDR3 spans 16 amino acids. CDR3 coding DNA: TGTGCCAGCAGGACAGGGGGCGCAGGGGGTTACCAGCCCCAGCATTTT. Translation: CASRTGGAGGYQPQHF.

The V and J genes are TRBV4-1 and TRBJ2-5; D gene ambiguous. The CDR3 contains 15 residues. Germline CDR1 and CDR2: MGHRA and YSYEKL. V was cut by 4 bases and J by 0 bases, with 12 bases left in between. This CDR3 reads CASSRLAPYQETQYF. The CDR3 region has the DNA TGCGCCAGCAGCCGATTAGCACCGTACCAAGAGACCCAGTACTTC.

This clone was observed a few times. The V call is TRBV7-9, the J call TRBJ2-1; 7 bases are a match to TRBD1. Germline lookup yields CDR1 SEHNR and CDR2 FQNEAQ (reference sequence). The CDR3 covers 14 residues. After removal of 5 bases from V and 5 bases from J, the junction contained 6 bases not matched to a gene. The CDR3 loop is CASSAVTGDNEQFF. The CDR3 DNA follows: TGTGCCAGCAGCGCCGTAACAGGGGACAATGAGCAGTTCTTC.

The chain combines TRBV12-5 with TRBJ1-1; D possibly corresponds to TRBD1 (6 bases). The CDR3 runs 15 residues. Trimming shortened V by 7 bases and J by 2 bases, and 17 bases separated the two germline ends. Germline V CDR1 and CDR2: LGHNT, FRNRAP. CDR3 sequence (DNA): TGTGCTAGTGCCTCGGGGGGGGCTCCCAACACTGAAGCTTTCTTT. This sequence encodes CASASGGAPNTEAFF.